These 30 T cell receptor beta chains share one sample of origin, sequenced in a study of T cell clonality in common variable immunodeficiency. Assay: immunoSEQ multiplex PCR; the TCRdb copy retains only in-frame clones and omits some. The sample was found to contain some 39,000 clones, and every one recurs. Sequencing was performed on peripheral blood mononuclear cells. Source of these receptors: a person aged 18 to 69 in good health.

This clone was seen repeatedly, ten times or more. With the read ending 3 residues before the CDR3 end, the germline J gene is used to fill in that end. The genes are TRBV12-3 or TRBV12-4 and TRBJ1-1; TRBD1 is a possible D gene (6 bases). The CDR3 is 14 residues long. Between the trimmed V and J ends, which lost 1 base and 2 bases, there was a span of 8 bases. CDR3 DNA, as far as it was read: TGTGCCAGCAGTTTAGGAGGGGGAAACACTGAA. Translating gives CASSLGGGNTE. In full, the CDR3 reads CASSLGGGNTEAFF.

This clone was observed many times. The read ends 3 residues before the CDR3 terminus; that terminus is restored from the germline J gene. The chain recombines TRBV7-8 with TRBJ2-7; D might be TRBD2 (6 bases). This CDR3 has 18 amino acids. The ends were cut back, 7 bases at V and 4 bases at J, with 29 bases in the middle. Germline assignment: CDR1 SGHVS and CDR2 FQNEAQ. CDR3 loop: CASIPINRDSDSIYEQYF. CDR3 bases read: TGTGCCAGCATTCCTATAAACCGGGACTCCGACTCAATTTACGAG.

Comment on this clone: The read terminates 3 residues ahead of where the CDR3 ends, so the germline J gene completes it. The chain combines TRBV30 with TRBJ2-4; 8 bases are shared with TRBD1. The length of the CDR3 is 13 residues. CDR1 GTSNPN and CDR2 SVGIG come from the germline V gene (reference sequence). The CDR3 spells CAWSRDRPYGQYF. The CDR3 bases that were read are TGTGCCTGGAGCCGGGACAGGCCCTATGGT.

This clone was observed many times. The read comes to an end 3 residues before the CDR3 does, leaving the germline J gene to fill in the end. The chain couples TRBV18 to TRBJ2-7; 8 bases align to TRBD1. CDR3 length: 13 residues. Germline-derived CDR1 and CDR2 are KGHSH and LQKENI. V trimming: 3 bases; J trimming: 5 bases; junction bases outside the gene matches: 3. This chain's CDR3 is CASSPDRVHEQYF. CDR3 DNA, as far as it was read: TGTGCCAGCTCACCGGACAGGGTCCACGAG.

The sample holds a few counts of this clone. The read stops 3 residues short of the end of the CDR3; the missing end is completed from the germline J gene. The J gene is TRBJ1-5, the V gene TRBV29-1; D is unresolved. Trimming left V 4 bases short and J 0 bases short, with 4 bases between. From germline, CDR1 is SQVTM and CDR2 ANQGSEA. The length of the CDR3 is 12 residues. The covered CDR3 bases are TGCAGCGTTGGAGGTAGCAATCAGCCC. This gives the protein CSVGGSNQP. The CDR3 in full is CSVGGSNQPQHF.

This clone appeared many times. The CDR3 is cut off 3 residues early in the read; its end comes from the germline J gene. The genes are TRBV6-2 or TRBV6-3 and TRBJ1-5; TRBD1 might be the D (6 bases). V gave up 2 bases and J gave up 6 bases, with 17 bases separating them. The length of the CDR3 is 16 residues. Germline CDR1 MNHEY, CDR2 SVGEGT. CDR3 region: CASSYPFRGAIQPQHF. The CDR3 bases that were read are TGTGCCAGCAGTTACCCCTTTCGGGGGGCGATTCAGCCC.

This clone was seen ten or more times. The sequenced fragment ends 3 residues before the CDR3 boundary, so the rest is inferred from the germline J gene. J is TRBJ2-7 and V is TRBV18; 7 nucleotides match TRBD2. Losses at the gene ends were 0 bases for V and 2 bases for J; bases not matched to a gene: 7. This CDR3 spans 16 amino acids. Germline CDR1 reads KGHSH; CDR2 reads LQKENI. The CDR3 here is CASSPPGAGRAYEQYF. Incomplete CDR3 DNA: TGTGCCAGCTCACCACCGGGAGCGGGGAGGGCCTACGAG.

In its sample, this clone was seen many times. Sequencing ends 3 residues short of the CDR3 end; the germline J gene provides the rest. This sequence joins TRBV10-3 and TRBJ2-3, with 10 bases matching TRBD2. The length of the CDR3 is 16 residues. CDR1 is ENHRY and CDR2 is SYGVKD in the germline V gene. Trimming at V came to 4 bases and at J to 0 bases, leaving 4 bases not matched to a gene. The part of the CDR3 DNA that was read is TGTGCCATCAGTGCGGGACTAGCGCCAAGCACAGATACG. It codes for CAISAGLAPSTDT. The entire CDR3 reads CAISAGLAPSTDTQYF.

This clone has a count of ten or more. The CDR3 goes on 3 residues after the read ends, and that part is filled in from the germline J gene. This chain uses TRBV7-8 with TRBJ2-5; 10 bases are shared with TRBD2. Germline values: CDR1 SGHVS, CDR2 FQNEAQ. V lost 1 base to trimming and J lost 2 bases; unmatched junction nucleotides: 10. CDR3 length: 18 residues. The CDR3 DNA, read in part, is TGTGCCAGCAGCTTAGGGCCAGCGGGAGGGTTTTTGCAAGAGACC. This encodes CASSLGPAGGFLQET. The full CDR3 protein is CASSLGPAGGFLQETQYF.

This clone was seen at least ten times. The CDR3 extends 3 residues past the end of the read, so its final part is completed from the germline J gene. This chain joins TRBV19 and TRBJ2-2; the match to TRBD1 covers 9 bases. V was pared by 6 bases and J by 5 bases, with 7 bases of the junction left unmatched. The germline gives CDR1 LNHDA, CDR2 SQIVND (reference sequence). The CDR3 has 15 residues. CDR3 sequence: CASSLTGGYTGELFF. The covered CDR3 bases are TGTGCCAGTAGCCTCACAGGGGGCTATACCGGGGAG.

About this clone itself: The read ends 3 residues before the CDR3 terminus; that terminus is restored from the germline J gene. The J gene is TRBJ1-2, the V gene TRBV18; D perhaps matches TRBD1 (5 bases). The CDR3 has 13 amino acids. Looked up from germline, CDR1 is KGHSH and CDR2 is LQKENI. The CDR3 spells CASSPSREGAYTF. Partial CDR3 DNA: TGTGCCAGCTCACCATCCAGGGAAGGGGCC. Looking up the rest from reference TRBV18 and TRBJ1-2 gives the full variable domain: NAGVMQNPRHLVRRRGQEARLRCSPMKGHSHVYWYRQLPEEGLKFMVYLQKENIIDESGMPKERFSAEFPKEGPSILRIQQVVRGDSAAYFCASSPSREGAYTFGSGTRLTVV.

This clone appeared a few times. The CDR3 goes on 3 residues after the read ends, and that part is filled in from the germline J gene. This sequence joins TRBV7-2 and TRBJ1-2; D is possibly TRBD1 (6 bases). Per the germline V gene, CDR1 is SGHTA and CDR2 is FQGNSA. The CDR3 runs to 15 residues. CDR3 bases read: TGTGCCAGCAGCTTAGGCCCAGGGGCACCCTACGAC. The encoded protein is CASSLGPGAPYD. The full CDR3 reads CASSLGPGAPYDYTF.

This clone came up a few times. With the read ending 3 residues before the CDR3 end, the germline J gene is used to fill in that end. The chain is built from TRBV7-8 and TRBJ2-7; TRBD2 agrees at 7 bases. The CDR3 length is 17 residues. V trimming: 5 bases; J trimming: 0 bases; junction bases outside the gene matches: 13. CDR1 SGHVS and CDR2 FQNEAQ come from the germline V gene. CDR3 sequence: CASSRGLPGRFSYEQYF. The part of the CDR3 DNA that was read is TGTGCCAGCAGCCGGGGACTACCTGGCCGCTTCTCCTACGAG.

This clone was found many times. The CDR3 extends 3 residues past the end of the read, so its final part is completed from the germline J gene. The gene calls are TRBV19 and TRBJ2-6, with TRBD1 matching 9 bases. In germline, CDR1 is LNHDA, CDR2 SQIVND (reference sequence). The CDR3 extends over 17 amino acids. V gave up 4 bases and J gave up 0 bases; unmatched junction bases: 4. This CDR3 reads CASSTGQGLSGANVLTF. CDR3 DNA (partial): TGTGCCAGTAGTACGGGACAGGGCCTCTCTGGGGCCAACGTC.

This clone was seen a few times. The CDR3 end falls 3 residues outside the read, so it is completed with the germline J gene. The rearrangement joins TRBV2 to TRBJ1-5, with a weak D call TRBD1 (5 bases). Trimming took off 4 bases at V and 2 bases at J, with 18 bases between the two ends. In germline, CDR1 is SNHLY, CDR2 FYNNEI. The CDR3 spans 17 residues. The CDR3 bases that were read are TGTGCCAGCAGTGCTTGGCAGGGCAGAGTTGGCAATCAGCCC. It translates to CASSAWQGRVGNQP. From start to end, the CDR3 is CASSAWQGRVGNQPQHF.

The CDR3 spells CASSSRANEKLFF. Incomplete CDR3 DNA: TGTGCCAGTTCCAGCAGGGCTAATGAAAAA. The gene calls are TRBV19 and TRBJ1-4, with D possibly matching TRBD1 (5 bases). The read ends 3 residues shy of where the CDR3 ends; the end is completed using the germline J gene. The CDR3 totals 13 residues. CDR1 is LNHDA and CDR2 is SQIVND in the germline V gene (reference sequence). The ends were cut back, 8 bases at V and 3 bases at J, with 10 bases in the middle.

This clone was detected many times. The missing CDR3 end, 3 residues past where the read stops, is filled in from the germline J gene. The chain links TRBV20-1 to TRBJ2-5; D is unresolved. The germline V gene has CDR1 DFQATT and CDR2 SNEGSKA (reference sequence). This CDR3 is built from 16 residues. Trimming stripped 0 bases from V and 2 bases from J, with 16 bases between. The CDR3 protein is CSARDFLVPNQETQYF. The CDR3 DNA, read in part, is TGCAGTGCTAGAGACTTTCTAGTGCCCAATCAAGAGACC.

This clone was counted at least ten times. The CDR3 is cut off 3 residues early in the read; its end comes from the germline J gene. V usage is TRBV29-1 and J usage is TRBJ2-1; D uncertain. Trimming took 1 base from V and 3 from J, leaving 10 bases between them. Germline CDR1 is SQVTM and CDR2 is ANQGSEA. CDR3 size: 14 residues. Partial CDR3 DNA: TGCAGCGTTGAAGCGTACACCAACTACAATGAG. Its protein product is CSVEAYTNYNE. The CDR3 as a whole reads CSVEAYTNYNEQFF.

This clone was seen repeatedly, ten times or more. With the read ending 3 residues before the CDR3 end, the germline J gene is used to fill in that end. V gene TRBV13 combines with J gene TRBJ1-1; D may be TRBD1 (5 bases). The CDR3 is 13 amino acids. CDR1 and CDR2 from the germline V gene are PRHDT and FYEKMQ (reference sequence). CDR3 sequence reads: CASSPLGQHQAFF. Partial CDR3 DNA: TGTGCCAGCTCACCTCTTGGACAACACCAA.

At least ten counts were recorded for this clone. The CDR3 is cut off 3 residues early in the read; its end comes from the germline J gene. The rearrangement joins TRBV7-6 to TRBJ2-2; D unclear. V lost 5 bases, J lost 2 bases, and 9 bases lay in between. The CDR3 has 14 residues. In germline, CDR1 is SGHVS, CDR2 FNYEAQ. The CDR3 bases that were read are TGTGCCAGCAGCCTTACAGAAAACACCGGGGAG. This gives the protein CASSLTENTGE. The CDR3 reads in full as CASSLTENTGELFF.

This clone was recorded at least ten times. The read ends 3 residues before the CDR3 terminus; that terminus is restored from the germline J gene. The rearrangement uses TRBV28 and TRBJ2-3; the D gene is possibly TRBD2 (6 bases). Germline lookup yields CDR1 MDHEN and CDR2 SYDVKM. The ends were cut back, 6 bases at V and 6 bases at J, with 16 bases in the middle. CDR3 length: 14 residues. The CDR3 DNA, read in part, is TGTGCCAGCAGCCCTACGGGGAGGTTGGATACG. Amino acid sequence: CASSPTGRLDT. The entire CDR3 is CASSPTGRLDTQYF. Variable domain in full (rest from reference TRBV28 and TRBJ2-3): DVKVTQSSRYLVKRTGEKVFLECVQDMDHENMFWYRQDPGLGLRLIYFSYDVKMKEKGDIPEGYSVSREKKERFSLILESASTNQTSMYLCASSPTGRLDTQYFGPGTRLTVL.

This clone was recorded many times. The missing CDR3 end, 3 residues past where the read stops, is filled in from the germline J gene. The rearrangement joins TRBV2 to TRBJ2-7; D is undetermined. V was cut by 2 bases and J by 4 bases, with 6 bases left in between. The CDR3 contains 12 residues. Germline values: CDR1 SNHLY, CDR2 FYNNEI. The CDR3 is CASSEKGYEQYF. The part of the CDR3 DNA that was read is TGTGCCAGCAGTGAAAAAGGGTACGAG.

There are a few counts of this clone. This sample includes further DNA sequences coding for the same CDR3. The CDR3 protein is CASSRDRGGDQPQHF. The part of the CDR3 DNA that was read is TGTGCCAGCTCAAGGGACAGGGGAGGAGATCAGCCC. The chain uses TRBV18 and TRBJ1-5, with 10 bases matching TRBD1. Read coverage stops 3 residues before the CDR3 terminus; the germline J gene supplies the remainder. In germline, CDR1 is KGHSH, CDR2 LQKENI. This CDR3 is 15 amino acids long. The J segment lost 5 bases and the V segment lost 5 bases, leaving 6 bases of the junction unmatched.

At least ten counts were recorded for this clone. The read is 3 residues too short to cover the CDR3 end, so that end is filled in from the germline J gene. This sequence joins TRBV5-1 and TRBJ1-4; the match to TRBD1 covers 10 bases. V gave up 0 bases and J gave up 6 bases; unmatched junction bases: 5. The CDR3 totals 16 residues. CDR1 SGHRS and CDR2 YFSETQ come from the germline V gene. The CDR3 DNA, read in part, is TGCGCCAGCAGCTTGGTGGCGGGACAGGGGTATGAAAAA. Amino acid sequence: CASSLVAGQGYEK. The CDR3, in full, reads CASSLVAGQGYEKLFF.

This clone was seen ten or more times. The CDR3 end falls 3 residues outside the read, so it is completed with the germline J gene. The chain has TRBV14 and TRBJ2-5; D may be TRBD2 (5 bases). CDR1 is SGHDN, CDR2 FVKESK, per germline. The length of the CDR3 is 15 residues. V was clipped by 1 base and J by 4 bases, with 13 bases between them. Incomplete CDR3 DNA: TGTGCCAGCAGCCAAGTGGGCCTAGCCGGAGAGACC. Residues: CASSQVGLAGET. Given in full, the CDR3 is CASSQVGLAGETQYF.

This clone was found many times. The sequenced fragment ends 3 residues before the CDR3 boundary, so the rest is inferred from the germline J gene. The rearrangement uses TRBV5-1 and TRBJ2-2, with D uncertain. Per germline, CDR1 SGHRS and CDR2 YFSETQ. This CDR3 is 16 amino acids long. Trimming cost V 7 bases and J 1 base, with 17 bases left between them. CDR3 protein: CASRAIRPGNTGELFF. The sequenced part of the CDR3 DNA is TGCGCCAGCCGAGCGATACGGCCGGGGAACACCGGGGAG.

This clone has at least ten counts. Read data end 3 residues before the CDR3 end; the end is taken from the germline J gene. The rearrangement uses TRBV14 and TRBJ2-7, with 9 bases fitting TRBD1. The junction had 2 bases not matched to a gene; V was cut back by 3 bases and J by 2 bases. The CDR3 contains 14 residues. Germline V gives CDR1 SGHDN, CDR2 FVKESK. CDR3 in amino acids: CASSHRQGAYEQYF. The CDR3 DNA, read in part, is TGTGCCAGCAGCCACAGACAGGGGGCCTACGAG. The variable domain in full, with the rest retrieved from reference TRBV14 and TRBJ2-7, is EAGVTQFPSHSVIEKGQTVTLRCDPISGHDNLYWYRRVMGKEIKFLLHFVKESKQDESGMPNNRFLAERTGGTYSTLKVQPAELEDSGVYFCASSHRQGAYEQYFGPGTRLTVT.

This clone was observed at least ten times. The CDR3 is cut off 3 residues early in the read; its end comes from the germline J gene. The chain carries TRBV29-1 and TRBJ2-2; 8 bases fit TRBD2. V trimming: 6 bases; J trimming: 7 bases; junction bases outside the gene matches: 7. Germline V lookup: CDR1 SQVTM, CDR2 ANQGSEA. The CDR3 totals 13 residues. Partial CDR3 DNA: TGCAGCGTACCGGGACTAGGTGGCGGGGAG. This gives the protein CSVPGLGGGE. The full CDR3 protein reads CSVPGLGGGELFF.

This clone was counted ten times or more. The covered CDR3 bases are TGTGCCAGCTCACCGCAGGCAGATACG. This gives the protein CASSPQADT. The whole CDR3 sequence reads CASSPQADTQYF. The chain has TRBV18 and TRBJ2-3; D remains unclear. The read ends 3 residues before the CDR3 terminus; that terminus is restored from the germline J gene. V was clipped by 3 bases and J by 4 bases, with 5 bases between them. Per the germline V gene, CDR1 is KGHSH and CDR2 is LQKENI. This CDR3 comprises 12 residues. Combining the CDR3 with reference TRBV18 and TRBJ2-3 gives the whole variable domain NAGVMQNPRHLVRRRGQEARLRCSPMKGHSHVYWYRQLPEEGLKFMVYLQKENIIDESGMPKERFSAEFPKEGPSILRIQQVVRGDSAAYFCASSPQADTQYFGPGTRLTVL.

In this sample, this clone turned up many times. The read falls 3 residues short of the CDR3 end, and the missing part is taken from the germline J gene. V usage is TRBV7-9 and J usage is TRBJ2-7, with 8 positions matching TRBD2. In germline, CDR1 is SEHNR, CDR2 FQNEAQ (reference sequence). CDR3 size: 14 residues. The trim removed 5 bases at V and 3 bases at J, leaving 6 bases unmatched. CDR3 bases read: TGTGCCAGCAGCGCTTCCGGGACTAGCTACGAG. This codes for CASSASGTSYE. The full-length CDR3 reads as CASSASGTSYEQYF.